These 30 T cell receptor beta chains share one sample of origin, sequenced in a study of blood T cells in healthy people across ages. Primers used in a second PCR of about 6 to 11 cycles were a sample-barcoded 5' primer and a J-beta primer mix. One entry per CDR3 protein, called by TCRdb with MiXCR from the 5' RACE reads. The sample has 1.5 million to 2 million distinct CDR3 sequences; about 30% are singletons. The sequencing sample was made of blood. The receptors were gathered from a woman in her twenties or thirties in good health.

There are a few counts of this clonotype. DNA for the CDR3: TGTGCCAGCAGTTTACCTTTGGGCGGGGGGGCCGGCAATGAGCAGTTCTTC. Amino acid sequence: CASSLPLGGGAGNEQFF. The chain links TRBV27 to TRBJ2-1, with TRBD2 matching over 9 bases. The CDR3 loop spans 17 amino acids. J lost 6 bases, V lost 2 bases, and 11 bases had no gene match. Germline lookup yields CDR1 MNHEY and CDR2 SMNVEV (reference sequence).

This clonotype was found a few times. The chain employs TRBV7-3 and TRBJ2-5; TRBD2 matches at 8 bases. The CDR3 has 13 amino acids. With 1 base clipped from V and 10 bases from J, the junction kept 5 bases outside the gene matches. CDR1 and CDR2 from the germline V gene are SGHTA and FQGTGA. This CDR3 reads CASSLMEAGDQYF. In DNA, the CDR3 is TGTGCCAGCAGCTTAATGGAAGCGGGGGACCAGTACTTC.

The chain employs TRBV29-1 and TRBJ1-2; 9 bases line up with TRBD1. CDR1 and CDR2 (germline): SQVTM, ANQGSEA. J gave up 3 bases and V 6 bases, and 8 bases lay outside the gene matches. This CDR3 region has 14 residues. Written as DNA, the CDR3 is TGCAGCGTGGTGGGACAGGGAATTTACTATGGCTACACCTTC. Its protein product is CSVVGQGIYYGYTF.

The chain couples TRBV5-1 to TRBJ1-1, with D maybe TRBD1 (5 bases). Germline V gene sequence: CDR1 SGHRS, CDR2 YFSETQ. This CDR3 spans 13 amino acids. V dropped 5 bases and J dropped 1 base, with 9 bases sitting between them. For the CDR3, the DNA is TGCGCCAGCAGACCACAGGAGAACACTGAAGCTTTCTTT. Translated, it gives CASRPQENTEAFF.

As DNA, the CDR3 is TGCGCCAGCAGCTTTGGGTGCGAGCAGTACTTC. This sequence encodes CASSFGCEQYF. The chain joins TRBV5-1 to TRBJ2-4; D remains unclear. The J call is uncertain, as TRBJ2-7 better fits the DNA end. The V gene's germline CDR1 is SGHRS and CDR2 YFSETQ. The CDR3 consists of 11 residues.

The DNA of the CDR3 is TGTGCCAGCAGTGAATGGAGGGGTAGTTTGAGTAATTCACCCCTCCACTTT. Protein sequence: CASSEWRGSLSNSPLHF. The chain recombines TRBV2 with TRBJ1-6; D perhaps matches TRBD1 (5 bases). The germline V gene encodes CDR1 SNHLY and CDR2 FYNNEI. Trimming cost V 2 bases and J 6 bases, with 17 bases left between them. The CDR3 consists of 17 residues.

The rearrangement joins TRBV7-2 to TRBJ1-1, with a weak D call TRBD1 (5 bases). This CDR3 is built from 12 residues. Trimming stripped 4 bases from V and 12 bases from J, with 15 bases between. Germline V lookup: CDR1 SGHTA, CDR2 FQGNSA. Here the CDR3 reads CASSSPGLVTFF. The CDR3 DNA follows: TGTGCCAGCAGCTCACCAGGGTTGGTGACTTTCTTT.

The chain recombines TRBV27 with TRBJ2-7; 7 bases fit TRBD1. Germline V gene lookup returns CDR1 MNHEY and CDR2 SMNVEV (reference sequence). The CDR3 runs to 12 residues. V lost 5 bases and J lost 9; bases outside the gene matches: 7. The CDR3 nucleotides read TGTGCCAGCAGTCCACAGGGGCAAGGGCAGTACTTC. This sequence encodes CASSPQGQGQYF.

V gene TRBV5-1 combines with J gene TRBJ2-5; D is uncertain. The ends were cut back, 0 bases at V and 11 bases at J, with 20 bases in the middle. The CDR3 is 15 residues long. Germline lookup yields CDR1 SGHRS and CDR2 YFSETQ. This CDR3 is CASSLDRPLGNEQYF. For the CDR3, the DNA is TGCGCCAGCAGCTTGGACAGACCCTTGGGTAATGAGCAGTACTTC. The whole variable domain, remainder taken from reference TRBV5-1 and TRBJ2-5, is KAGVTQTPRYLIKTRGQQVTLSCSPISGHRSVSWYQQTPGQGLQFLFEYFSETQRNKGNFPGRFSGRQFSNSRSEMNVSTLELGDSALYLCASSLDRPLGNEQYFGPGTRLLVL.

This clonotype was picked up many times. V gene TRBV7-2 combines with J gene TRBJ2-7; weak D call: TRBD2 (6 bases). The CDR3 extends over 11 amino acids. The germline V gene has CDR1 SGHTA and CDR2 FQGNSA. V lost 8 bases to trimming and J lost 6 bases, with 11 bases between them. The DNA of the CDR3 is TGTGCCAGCCGTGGGGGGAGCGAGCAGTACTTC. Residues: CASRGGSEQYF.

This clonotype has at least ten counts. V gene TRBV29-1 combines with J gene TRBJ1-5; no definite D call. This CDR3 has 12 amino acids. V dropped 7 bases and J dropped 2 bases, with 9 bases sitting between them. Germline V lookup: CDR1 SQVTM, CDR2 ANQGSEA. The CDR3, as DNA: TGCAGCGCCGTTTCGGGCAATCAGCCCCAGCATTTT. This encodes CSAVSGNQPQHF.

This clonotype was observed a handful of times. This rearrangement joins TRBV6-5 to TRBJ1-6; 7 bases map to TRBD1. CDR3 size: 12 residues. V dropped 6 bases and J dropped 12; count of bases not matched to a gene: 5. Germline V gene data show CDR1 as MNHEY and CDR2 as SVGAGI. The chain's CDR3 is CASSWAGGPLHF. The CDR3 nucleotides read TGTGCCAGCAGCTGGGCAGGGGGACCCCTCCACTTT.

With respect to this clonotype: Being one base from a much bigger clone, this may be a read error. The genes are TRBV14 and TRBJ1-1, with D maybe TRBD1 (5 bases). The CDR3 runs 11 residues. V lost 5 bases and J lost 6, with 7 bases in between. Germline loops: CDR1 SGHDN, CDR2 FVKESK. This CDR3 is CASSVGAEAFF. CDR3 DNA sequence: TGTGCCAGCAGCGTAGGGGCTGAAGCTTTCTTT.

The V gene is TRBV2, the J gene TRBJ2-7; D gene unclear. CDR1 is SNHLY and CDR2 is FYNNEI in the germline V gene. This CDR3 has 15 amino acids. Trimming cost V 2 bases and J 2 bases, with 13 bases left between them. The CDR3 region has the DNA TGTGCCAGCAGTGAAATGCTGACGCTTACCTACGAGCAGTACTTC. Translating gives CASSEMLTLTYEQYF.

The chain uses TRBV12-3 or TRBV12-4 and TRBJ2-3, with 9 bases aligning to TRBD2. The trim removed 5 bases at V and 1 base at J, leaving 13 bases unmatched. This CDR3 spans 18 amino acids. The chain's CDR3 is CASSPRGSGGRGTDTQYF. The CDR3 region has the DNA TGTGCCAGCAGTCCCCGGGGTAGCGGGGGAAGGGGCACAGATACGCAGTATTTT.

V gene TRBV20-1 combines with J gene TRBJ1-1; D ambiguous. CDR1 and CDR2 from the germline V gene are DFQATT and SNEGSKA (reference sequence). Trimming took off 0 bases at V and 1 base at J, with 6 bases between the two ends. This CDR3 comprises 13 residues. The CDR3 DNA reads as TGCAGTGCTAGAGAAGGGTCGAACACTGAAGCTTTCTTT. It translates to CSAREGSNTEAFF.

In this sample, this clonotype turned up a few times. CDR3 region: CASSLVSGRGPYEQYF. DNA of the CDR3: TGTGCCAGCAGCTTAGTATCGGGCAGGGGTCCCTACGAGCAGTACTTC. The rearrangement links TRBV7-6 to TRBJ2-7; D may be TRBD1 (6 bases). CDR1 is SGHVS and CDR2 is FNYEAQ in the germline V gene. V was shortened by 1 base and J by 2 bases, with 15 bases between the two germline ends. This CDR3 comprises 16 residues. Using reference TRBV7-6 and TRBJ2-7 for the parts outside the CDR3, the full variable domain is GAGVSQSPRYKVTKRGQDVALRCDPISGHVSLYWYRQALGQGPEFLTYFNYEAQQDKSGLPNDRFSAERPEGSISTLTIQRTEQRDSAMYRCASSLVSGRGPYEQYFGPGTRLTVT.

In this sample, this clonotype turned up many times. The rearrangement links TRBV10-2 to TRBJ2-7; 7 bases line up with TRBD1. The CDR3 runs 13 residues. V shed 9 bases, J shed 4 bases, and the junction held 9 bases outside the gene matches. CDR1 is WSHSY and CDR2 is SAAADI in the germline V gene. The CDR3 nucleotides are TGCGCCAGTAGGGACAGTGACTCTTACGAGCAGTACTTC. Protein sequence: CASRDSDSYEQYF.

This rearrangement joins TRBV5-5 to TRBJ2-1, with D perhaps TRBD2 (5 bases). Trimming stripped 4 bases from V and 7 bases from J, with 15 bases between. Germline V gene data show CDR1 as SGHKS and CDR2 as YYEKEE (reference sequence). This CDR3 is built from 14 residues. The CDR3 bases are TGTGCCAGCAGCGGTGGCGGACCGGGGAATGAGCAGTTCTTC. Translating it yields CASSGGGPGNEQFF.

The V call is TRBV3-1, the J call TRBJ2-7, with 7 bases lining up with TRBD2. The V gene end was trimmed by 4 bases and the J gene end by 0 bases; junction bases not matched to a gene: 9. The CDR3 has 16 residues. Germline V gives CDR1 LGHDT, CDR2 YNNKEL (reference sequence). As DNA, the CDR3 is TGTGCCAGCAGCCGAGCCGGGACTACCGTCTCCTACGAGCAGTACTTC. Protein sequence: CASSRAGTTVSYEQYF.

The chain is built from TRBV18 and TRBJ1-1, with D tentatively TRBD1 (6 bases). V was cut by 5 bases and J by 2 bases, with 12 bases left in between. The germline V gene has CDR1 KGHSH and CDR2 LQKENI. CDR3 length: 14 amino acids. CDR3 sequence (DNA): TGTGCCAGCTCAGTGGGGGCGTTTAACACTGAAGCTTTCTTT. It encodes CASSVGAFNTEAFF.

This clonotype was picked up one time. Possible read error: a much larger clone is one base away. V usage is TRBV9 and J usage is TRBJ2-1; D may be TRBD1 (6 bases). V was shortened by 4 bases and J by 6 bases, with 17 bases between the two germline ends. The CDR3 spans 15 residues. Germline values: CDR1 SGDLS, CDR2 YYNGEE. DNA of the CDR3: TGTGCCAGCAGCCAGGGGCCTAGGGGCCTCAATGAGCAGTTCTTC. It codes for CASSQGPRGLNEQFF.

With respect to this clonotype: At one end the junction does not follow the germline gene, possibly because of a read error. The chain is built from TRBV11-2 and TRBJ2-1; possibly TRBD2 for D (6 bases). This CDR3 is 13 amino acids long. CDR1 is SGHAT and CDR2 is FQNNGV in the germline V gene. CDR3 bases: TGTGTCAGCAGCTTAGGAGCGGGCAATGAGCAGTTCTTC. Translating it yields CVSSLGAGNEQFF.

CDR3: CASGSSPTSGTNEQFF. The CDR3, as DNA: TGTGCCAGCGGATCTAGTCCGACTAGCGGGACGAATGAGCAGTTCTTC. This chain connects TRBV2 to TRBJ2-1; the match to TRBD2 covers 11 bases. Trimming at V came to 8 bases and at J to 7 bases, leaving 13 bases not matched to a gene. This CDR3 comprises 16 residues. Germline V gene lookup returns CDR1 SNHLY and CDR2 FYNNEI. Filled out from reference TRBV2 and TRBJ2-1, the complete variable domain reads EPEVTQTPSHQVTQMGQEVILRCVPISNHLYFYWYRQILGQKVEFLVSFYNNEISEKSEIFDDQFSVERPDGSNFTLKIRSTKLEDSAMYFCASGSSPTSGTNEQFFGPGTRLTVL.

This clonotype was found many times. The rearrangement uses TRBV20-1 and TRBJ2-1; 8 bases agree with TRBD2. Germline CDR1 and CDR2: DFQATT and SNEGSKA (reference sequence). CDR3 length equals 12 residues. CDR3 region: CRGQRETHEQFF. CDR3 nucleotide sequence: TGCAGAGGGCAGCGGGAGACCCATGAGCAGTTCTTC.

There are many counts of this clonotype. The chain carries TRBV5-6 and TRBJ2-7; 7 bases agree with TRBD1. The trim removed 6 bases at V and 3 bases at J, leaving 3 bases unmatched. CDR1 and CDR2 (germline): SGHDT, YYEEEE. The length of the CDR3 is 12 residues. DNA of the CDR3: TGTGCCAGCAACGACAGGGACTACGAGCAGTACTTC. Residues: CASNDRDYEQYF.

Written as DNA, the CDR3 is TGTGCCAGCAGTTTACCCCCCGCACAGCCCCAGCATTTT. Protein sequence: CASSLPPAQPQHF. The gene calls are TRBV12-3 or TRBV12-4 and TRBJ1-5; D is ambiguous. Trimming shortened V by 2 bases and J by 7 bases, and 9 bases separated the two germline ends. The CDR3 sequence is 13 residues long.

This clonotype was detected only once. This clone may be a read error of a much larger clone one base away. The CDR3 DNA is TGCAGCGTCTTGCGAGATTCCTACGGGCAGTACTTC. Amino acids: CSVLRDSYGQYF. The chain carries TRBV29-1 and TRBJ2-7; D gene ambiguous. CDR1 is SQVTM, CDR2 ANQGSEA, per germline. The CDR3 has 12 amino acids.

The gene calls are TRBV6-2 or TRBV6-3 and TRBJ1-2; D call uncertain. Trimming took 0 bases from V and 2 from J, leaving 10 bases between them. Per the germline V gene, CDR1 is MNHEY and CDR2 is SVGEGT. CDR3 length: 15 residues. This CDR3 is CASSYSSVTNYGYTF. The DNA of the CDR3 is TGTGCCAGCAGTTACTCTTCGGTGACAAACTATGGCTACACCTTC.

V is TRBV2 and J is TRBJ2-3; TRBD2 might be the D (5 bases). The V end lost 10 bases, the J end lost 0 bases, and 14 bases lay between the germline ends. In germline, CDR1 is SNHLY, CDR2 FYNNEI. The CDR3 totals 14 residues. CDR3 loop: CATLGDSSTDTQYF. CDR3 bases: TGTGCCACCCTGGGAGATTCTAGCACAGATACGCAGTATTTT.